Included here is one TCR beta chain sequence, with context. This entry belongs to a study of blood T cell repertoires in COVID-19. Study information: T cells, B-cell-depleted T cells, or PBMCs provided the cDNA or gDNA that served as material.

Produced via immunoSEQ multiplex PCR; TCRdb's table is partial and in-frame only. The table has some 190,000 clones, just under 85% seen once; the top ten hold 5% to 6.5%. V lost 8 bases and J lost 3, with 17 bases in between. CDR3 size: 14 residues. Germline CDR1 is SQVTM and CDR2 is ANQGSEA. The chain uses TRBV29-1 and TRBJ2-1, with a weak D call TRBD1 (7 bases). The specimen sequenced was peripheral blood. The sequence derives from a woman aged 70-85 years with active or convalescent COVID-19. The CDR3 protein is CSTSARGDYNEQFF. The CDR3 DNA sequence: TGCAGCACGTCAGCCAGGGGGGACTACAATGAGCAGTTCTTC.